This TCR beta chain was captured by sequencing in a study of regulatory T cells in long-lasting Graves disease (dated by TCRdb to about 2021). Regarding the study in general: Antithyroid drugs had been taken for less than 3 months by newly diagnosed Graves' disease patients. The study was registered as a clinical trial and conducted in China. Patients with persistent Graves' disease were compared with patients with newly diagnosed Graves' disease using TCR sequencing and RNA sequencing of peripheral blood. A total of approximately 35 samples underwent TCR sequencing: around 13 from persistent and roughly 20 from newly diagnosed Graves' disease patients.

The library was prepared using multiplex PCR. The instrument was an Illumina HiSeq 4000. iRepertoire HTBI primers and Arm-PCR amplification of CDR3 regions were used to construct TCR beta libraries. PCR products were gel purified before sequencing. As for the original processing: Gene usage analysis of CDR3 amino acid clonotypes relied on the 60 to 65 TRBV and 15 or so TRBJ segments identified across samples. COPE and FqMerger were used to merge the filtered high-quality paired reads into contigs. BLAST was used to align contigs to IMGT TRBV, TRBD and TRBJ reference genes, with CDR3 defined following IMGT. Highly expanded clones were defined as clonotypes with a frequency above 0.1%. Shannon entropy was used to measure repertoire diversity, and the Gini coefficient was used to measure V-J evenness. A clonotype found in more than one individual was treated as public. The public reads were reprocessed in TCRdb via fastp at Q25 and MiXCR, keeping in-frame beta chains. A single entry per CDR3 protein holds the most common genes and DNA from its merged rows. The V and J calls and clone size are TCRdb's, not the authors'. Within this sample are 500,000 or so distinct CDR3 sequences, with about 14% of them counted one time only. The top ten clones comprise more than 15% of the sample.

The label giving this sample's time point can be read as: newly diagnosed GD, antithyroid drugs for less than 3 months. For both TCR sequencing and RNA sequencing, RNA was extracted from PBMCs using TRIzol. Graves' disease was diagnosed according to American Thyroid Association guidelines. Recruitment of patients was carried out at an endocrinology department in Xi'an, China. Each patient gave approximately 10 milliliters of peripheral blood, collected in an EDTA anticoagulant tube. PBMCs were isolated by Ficoll Paque Plus density gradient separation without further T cell sorting. An Agilent 2100 Bioanalyzer and agarose gel were used to check RNA quality, while a NanoDrop 2000 measured RNA concentration. There are many counts of this clonotype. Its antigen has not been determined. The sample holds no much larger clone one base away, and base qualities are not on file. Results the study describes overall, beyond this receptor: Sequencing and analysis were limited to the TCR beta chain. Because the primary lesion, thyroid tissue, could not be accessed, the study looked at peripheral blood alone. Compared with newly diagnosed patients, patients with persistent Graves' disease had lower TCR Shannon entropy and fewer highly expanded clones, which suggests clonal expansion. A larger number of public clonotypes was shared among persistent patients (fewer than 3,000) than among newly diagnosed patients (around 970). The authors noted that the small sample size was a limitation that may lower accuracy.

These data are also associated with another study on T cells in Graves' hyperthyroidism and ophthalmopathy. As the second paper documents: Graves' hyperthyroidism was defined as stable when no progression to ophthalmopathy occurred over 18 months of follow-up. Hyperthyroidism patients were newly diagnosed, had a disease duration of under 2 months, and were aged 18 to 65 years. Exclusion was applied to patients with uncontrolled infections, other autoimmune diseases, pregnancy or lactation. Diagnoses relied on clinical symptoms, serum thyroxine and TRAb, thyroid ultrasound and orbital computed tomography. A first-round RT-PCR of the TCR CDR3 used the HTBI primer set with the Qiagen OneStep RT-PCR kit. Most expanded thyroid clonotypes (frequency above 0.001) were also detected in blood, a finding suggesting that blood repertoires may reflect thyroid immune responses. A 13 V-J signature model separated ophthalmopathy from stable hyperthyroidism, with roughly 88% sensitivity and 81.08% specificity in cross-validation and 80%/75% in testing. In validation, the model predicted progression to ophthalmopathy with just under 71% sensitivity and over 72% specificity, a median of 6.5 months before onset. To identify distinguishing TCR V-J signatures, a discovery cohort of 100 or so patients was used, comprising some 45 with Graves' ophthalmopathy and 57 with stable Graves' hyperthyroidism. An independent validation cohort of around 19 hyperthyroidism patients and approximately 17 patients who later progressed to ophthalmopathy tested prospective prediction of ophthalmopathy. The 100 or so discovery patients were randomly split 7:3 into training and test sets. Thyroid tissue and blood T-cell repertoires from six or seven Graves' hyperthyroidism patients were also compared in the study. Once sampling was done, hyperthyroidism patients were given methimazole at a starting dose of 30 mg daily, whereas ophthalmopathy patients were given high-dose intravenous methylprednisolone. Libraries were constructed in a second round of multiplex PCR, after which size selection and purification were performed. Libraries were sequenced paired-end with 100 bp reads on an Illumina HiSeq2000. SOAPnuke was used to process the raw data, throwing out any read that contained adapters or uncalled bases, had a mean Phred below 15, or lacked an exact constant-primer or identifier match. High-quality paired reads were merged with COPE v1.2.5, and unique nucleotide sequences were defined as clonotypes. MiTCR v1.1 was used to align clonotypes to the IMGT TRBV, TRBD and TRBJ reference segments. The analysis was restricted to V-J combinations with a frequency above 0.0001, which together covered about 99% of the repertoires. The TCS score was defined as the ratio of F50 (clonal expansion) to E x V (chaos), calculated using BLOSUM62-based TCRdist between CDR3 peptides within each V-J. Welch's t-statistics and random forest reduced roughly 530 V-J features to 13, which were used in a naive Bayes classifier (R e1071). Sample size was not statistically predetermined, and blinding of investigators to group allocation was not performed. According to the paper, TCR Vbeta CDR3 sequencing was carried out on some 140 peripheral blood samples, which came from 40 to 45 ophthalmopathy, approximately 78 hyperthyroidism and about 17 progressor patients.

The sequenced sample was peripheral blood mononuclear cells (PBMCs), obtained at new diagnosis, from a patient treated with antithyroid drugs. The TCR originated in a woman between 45 and 65 years old with Graves disease. Donor details come from another sample of the same person, matched by shared clones.

The nucleotide sequence reads TGTGCCTGGAGTGTAGGACTAGCGGGAGTTGAGACCCAGTACTTC. It specifies CAWSVGLAGVETQYF. The rearrangement combines TRBV30 with TRBJ2-5; 13 central bases correspond to TRBD2. CDR3 length: 15 amino acids, cysteine to phenylalanine. Of all the DNA, just the CDR3 is kept, 45 bases in frame from base 1. The germline V gene encodes CDR1 GTSNPN and CDR2 SVGIG (reference sequence). After removal of 0 bases from V and 5 bases from J, the junction retains 3 bases not matched to a gene.